A single sample is the source of the 4 T cell receptor beta chains below, sequenced in a study of CD8 T cells in Susac syndrome. After extraction with the RNeasy kit, about 0.45 to 1 ug of the RNA was reverse transcribed using random hexamers. TCRdb used MiXCR to reprocess the immunoSEQ multiplex PCR reads, holding one entry per CDR3 protein. The sample carries fewer than 200,000 distinct CDR3 sequences, about 91% recorded once. Sequenced: CD4+ T cells from PBMCs. These receptors all come from a human donor with Susac syndrome.

The chain joins TRBV30 to TRBJ2-3, with 9 bases lining up with TRBD2. The trim removed 1 base at V and 1 base at J, leaving 3 bases unmatched. The CDR3 runs 15 residues. Germline CDR1 and CDR2: GTSNPN and SVGIG (reference sequence). The CDR3 nucleotides read TGTGCCTGGAGTGGGGGGACTAGCCGCACAGATACGCAGTATTTT. Translating gives CAWSGGTSRTDTQYF.

The rearrangement links TRBV4-2 to TRBJ1-3, with D uncertain. The CDR3 sequence is 17 residues long. The germline gives CDR1 LGHNA, CDR2 YNFKEQ. V gave up 1 base and J gave up 0 bases, with 13 bases separating them. The CDR3 sequence: CASSQVVQLTSGNTIYF. The CDR3, as DNA: TGTGCCAGCAGCCAAGTCGTGCAGCTCACCTCTGGAAACACCATATATTTT.

This clonotype was seen only a few times. V usage is TRBV6-5 and J usage is TRBJ2-1; TRBD2 matches 16 bases. Per germline, CDR1 MNHEY and CDR2 SVGAGI. This CDR3 spans 15 amino acids. J lost 7 bases, V lost 5 bases, and 2 bases had no gene match. CDR3 in DNA: TGTGCCAGCAGTCAGGGACTAGCGGGAGGGAATGAGCAGTTCTTC. Amino acids: CASSQGLAGGNEQFF.

This chain connects TRBV5-1 to TRBJ2-1; 11 nucleotides line up with TRBD2. The CDR3 is 16 amino acids. V dropped 4 bases and J dropped 2; count of bases not matched to a gene: 5. The germline V gene encodes CDR1 SGHRS and CDR2 YFSETQ. The DNA of the CDR3 is TGCGCCAGCAGCCTAAGTAGCGGGGGGGCCTACAATGAGCAGTTCTTC. This sequence encodes CASSLSSGGAYNEQFF.